This is a list of T cell receptor beta chains from one sample in a study of T-cell reconstitution after alpha-beta-depleted transplantation in children. TCRdb re-called the PCR reads through MiXCR, storing one row per CDR3 protein. The sample has about 180,000 distinct CDR3 sequences; 11% are singletons. This specimen consisted of PBMCs, obtained before TCRalphabeta/CD19-depleted stem cell transplant. The receptors were sampled from a boy younger than 10 with acute myeloid leukemia, due to receive a stem cell transplant. CDR3s include the opening cysteine and the closing phenylalanine or tryptophan. Fields, in order: D gene, J gene, V gene, clone size, CDR3 DNA, CDR3 protein. The D gene is left open where the match is weak. Clone size appears in some rows only: once, few, many, or a class for an expanded clone.

>-|TRBJ2-2|TRBV5-1|many
TGCGCCAGCAGCTTGGAAGCAGGAGGGGCCGGGGAGCTGTTTTTT
CASSLEAGGAGELFF
>-|TRBJ1-1|TRBV12-3/TRBV12-4|-
TGTGCCAGCAGTTTAATCAGGGGGAACACTGAAGCTTTCTTT
CASSLIRGNTEAFF
>-|TRBJ1-2|TRBV7-9|-
TGTGCCAGCAGCTCAGAGACCGGACGTGTCGGTGGCTACACCTTC
CASSSETGRVGGYTF
>-|TRBJ1-5|TRBV5-5|many
TGTGCCAGCACCCCGGGCCCTCTAGAATGGGGCAATCAGCCCCAGCATTTT
CASTPGPLEWGNQPQHF
>-|TRBJ1-5|TRBV29-1|many
TGCAGCGCTTCGGACAACAATCAGCCCCAGCATTTT
CSASDNNQPQHF
>TRBD1|TRBJ2-2|TRBV20-1|many
TGCAGTGCGGGGACAGGGGCCACCGGGGAGCTGTTTTTT
CSAGTGATGELFF
>-|TRBJ2-3|TRBV29-1|many
TGCAGCGTCATGACAGACACAGATACGCAGTATTTT
CSVMTDTDTQYF
>-|TRBJ1-1|TRBV3-1|many
TGTGCCAGCAGCCCGGCTAGGATGGGAAACACTGAAGCTTTCTTT
CASSPARMGNTEAFF
>TRBD2|TRBJ2-3|TRBV20-1|many
TGCAGTGTACAGCGGGGAACTAGCACAGATACGCAGTATTTT
CSVQRGTSTDTQYF
>-|TRBJ1-1|TRBV27|many
TGTGCCAGCAGAGCCGGGAACACTGAAGCTTTCTTT
CASRAGNTEAFF
>-|TRBJ2-2|TRBV30|many
TGTGCCTCAGTAGATGGGGCAAGGGAGCTGTTTTTT
CASVDGARELFF
>TRBD1|TRBJ2-2|TRBV20-1|many
TGCAGTGCTAGAGGATTTAGGAGACATACCACAGGGGCGCAGGACGGGGAGCTGTTTTTT
CSARGFRRHTTGAQDGELFF
>-|TRBJ2-1|TRBV12-5|-
TGTGCTAGTTCTAGAGGCGCCGTCTACAATGAGCAGTTCTTC
CASSRGAVYNEQFF
>-|TRBJ2-4|TRBV7-9|once
TGTGCCAGCAGCTTAAAAGCCCTCCCAGGGATAAGGGACATTCAGTACTTC
CASSLKALPGIRDIQYF
>-|TRBJ1-5|TRBV30|many
TGTGCCTGGAGTTACAGGGAGCAGGGTGGCAATCAGCCCCAGCATTTT
CAWSYREQGGNQPQHF
>-|TRBJ1-3|TRBV5-6|many
TGTGCCAGCAGCTTGTTGGGGGACCTCTTCTCTGGAAACACCATATATTTT
CASSLLGDLFSGNTIYF
>TRBD2|TRBJ2-1|TRBV3-1|-
TGTGCCATCTGCCCGACTAGCGGGGCGTCCTACAATGAGCAGTTCTTC
CAICPTSGASYNEQFF
>TRBD2|TRBJ2-3|TRBV9|many
TGTGCCAGCAGCGTAGGTGGAGCGGGGGGAACAGATACGCAGTATTTT
CASSVGGAGGTDTQYF